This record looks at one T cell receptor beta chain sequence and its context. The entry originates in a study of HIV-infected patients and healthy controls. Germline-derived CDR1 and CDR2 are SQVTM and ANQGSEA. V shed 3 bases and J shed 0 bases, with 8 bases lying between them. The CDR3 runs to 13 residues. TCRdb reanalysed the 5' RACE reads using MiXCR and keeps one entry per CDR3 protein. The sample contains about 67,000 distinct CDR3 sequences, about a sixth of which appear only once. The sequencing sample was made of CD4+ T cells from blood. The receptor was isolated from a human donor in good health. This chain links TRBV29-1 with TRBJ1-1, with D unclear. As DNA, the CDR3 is TGCAGCGTTGAGTTGAAGATGAACACTGAAGCTTTCTTT. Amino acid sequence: CSVELKMNTEAFF.